The clone carrying this TCR beta chain was seen repeatedly, ten times or more. CDR1 is ENHRY, CDR2 SYGVKD, per germline. V lost 1 base, J lost 2 bases, and 5 bases lay in between. This CDR3 region has 13 residues. This entry is derived from a study of T-cell reconstitution after alpha-beta-depleted transplantation in children. Unique molecular identifiers featured in how the TCRbeta library was prepared. TCRdb used MiXCR to reprocess the PCR reads, holding one entry per CDR3 protein. Of 150,000 to 250,000 distinct CDR3 sequences listed, about 14% are singletons. This receptor was taken from a human donor who donated a stem cell graft to a child with acute lymphoblastic leukemia. The rearrangement links TRBV10-3 to TRBJ1-1; D ambiguous. Material: PBMCs from the stem cell graft donor, obtained from the stem cell graft. The CDR3 spells CAISEYSNTEAFF. CDR3 coding DNA: TGTGCCATCAGTGAGTACAGTAACACTGAAGCTTTCTTT.